The T cell receptor (beta chain) under discussion was sequenced for a study of blood T cell repertoires in COVID-19. Repertoires were generated with immunoSEQ multiplex PCR, while TCRdb's copy carries only in-frame clones and drops some. This table has 200,000 to 300,000 clones, roughly 79% appearing once. Turning to this clone: Other DNA sequences within the sample encode an identical CDR3.

The V and J ends lost 8 bases and 0 bases respectively, with 10 bases between them. This CDR3 spans 13 amino acids. Germline CDR1 is WSHSY and CDR2 is SAAADI. This TCR was recovered from an elderly woman with COVID-19, enrolled during active disease. The chain uses TRBV10-2 and TRBJ1-1; no clear D. The sample consisted of peripheral blood. CDR3 residues: CASSPGLNTEAFF. The CDR3 nucleotides are TGCGCCAGCTCACCAGGTCTGAACACTGAAGCTTTCTTT.